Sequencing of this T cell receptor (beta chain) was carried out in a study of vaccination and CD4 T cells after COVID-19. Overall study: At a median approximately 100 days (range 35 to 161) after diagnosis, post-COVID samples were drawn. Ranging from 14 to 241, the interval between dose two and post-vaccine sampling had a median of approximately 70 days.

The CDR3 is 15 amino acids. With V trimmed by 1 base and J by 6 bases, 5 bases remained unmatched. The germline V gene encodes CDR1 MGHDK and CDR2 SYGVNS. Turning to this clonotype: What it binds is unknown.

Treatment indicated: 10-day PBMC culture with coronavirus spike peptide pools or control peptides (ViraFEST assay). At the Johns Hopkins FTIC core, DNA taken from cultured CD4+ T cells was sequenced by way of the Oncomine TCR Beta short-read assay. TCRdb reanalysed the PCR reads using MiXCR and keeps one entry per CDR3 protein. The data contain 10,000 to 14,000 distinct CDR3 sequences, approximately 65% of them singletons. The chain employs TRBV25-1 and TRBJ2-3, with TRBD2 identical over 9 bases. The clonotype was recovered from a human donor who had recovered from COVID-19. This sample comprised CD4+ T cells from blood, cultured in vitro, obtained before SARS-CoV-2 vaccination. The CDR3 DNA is TGTGCCAGCAGTGAATCCAGCGGGAGGTGGGATACGCAGTATTTT. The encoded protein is CASSESSGRWDTQYF.